The clone carrying this T cell receptor beta chain was found many times. Its antigen is as yet unknown. This CDR3 has 14 residues. The trim removed 7 bases at V and 5 bases at J, leaving 6 bases unmatched. Germline V gene sequence: CDR1 WSHSY, CDR2 SAAADI. TCRdb processed the 5' RACE reads anew with MiXCR; each CDR3 protein has one entry. The data hold 65,000 to 75,000 distinct CDR3 sequences, with 4.5% to 6% observed a single time. This specimen belongs to a study of neurological immune-mediated disorders. Overall study findings and caveats: Clinical features showed no association with the multiple sclerosis repertoire cluster, and MRI features showed none either.

The sequenced sample consisted of PBMCs. The rearrangement joins TRBV10-2 to TRBJ2-1; 9 bases agree with TRBD2. This clonotype was sampled from a woman in her seventies with multiple sclerosis. This CDR3 reads CASMRLAANNEQFF. The CDR3 coding sequence is TGCGCCAGCATGCGACTAGCGGCTAACAATGAGCAGTTCTTC.